The next 17 T cell receptor beta chains were all read from a single sample in a study of blood T cell repertoires in COVID-19. The table came from immunoSEQ multiplex PCR; TCRdb's copy has only in-frame clones and leaves some out. The sample lists about 180,000 clones; around 85% were seen once. Sequenced: PBMCs or T cells enriched from blood (not recorded which). The source is a man aged 40-50 years who had recovered from COVID-19.

CDR3: CASSLLGDRGVEQFF. In nucleotides, the CDR3 is TGTGCCAGCAGCTTATTAGGGGACAGGGGTGTCGAGCAGTTCTTC. V usage is TRBV7-9 and J usage is TRBJ2-1; 10 bases map to TRBD1. V lost 2 bases, J lost 10 bases, and 8 bases stayed unmatched. The CDR3 has 15 residues. The germline CDR1 and CDR2 sequences are SEHNR and FQNEAQ (reference sequence).

The V gene is TRBV19, the J gene TRBJ2-2; 11 nucleotides match TRBD1. The germline V gene encodes CDR1 LNHDA and CDR2 SQIVND (reference sequence). The CDR3 is 14 amino acids. J gave up 4 bases and V 10 bases, and 5 bases lay outside the gene matches. The DNA for the CDR3 is TGTGCCACCCGGGACAGGGGGACCACCGGGGAGCTGTTTTTT. Translation gives CATRDRGTTGELFF.

About this clone: The DNA is omitted, as the CDR3 cannot be located on it reliably, and the CDR3 follows TCRdb's listing. The rearrangement uses TRBV12-3 or TRBV12-4 and TRBJ1-1. The CDR3 spans 12 residues, counting both ends. The CDR3 loop reads CASSFGEGGAFF.

The V call is TRBV28, the J call TRBJ2-1, with D unclear. Germline CDR1 and CDR2: MDHEN and SYDVKM. This CDR3 region has 12 residues. Trimming stripped 3 bases from V and 5 bases from J, with 5 bases between. CDR3: CASSFLNNEQFF. The CDR3 bases are TGTGCCAGCAGTTTCCTAAACAATGAGCAGTTCTTC. Drawing the rest from reference TRBV28 and TRBJ2-1, the complete variable domain is DVKVTQSSRYLVKRTGEKVFLECVQDMDHENMFWYRQDPGLGLRLIYFSYDVKMKEKGDIPEGYSVSREKKERFSLILESASTNQTSMYLCASSFLNNEQFFGPGTRLTVL.

This clone was recorded only once. The chain has TRBV7-2 and TRBJ2-7, with D perhaps matching TRBD2 (5 bases). This CDR3 spans 14 amino acids. V was pared by 2 bases and J by 0 bases, with 8 bases between. Germline CDR1 reads SGHTA; CDR2 reads FQGNSA. CDR3 sequence reads: CASSLFGSSYEQYF. CDR3 nucleotides: TGTGCCAGCAGCTTATTTGGGAGCTCCTACGAGCAGTACTTC.

The CDR3 region has the DNA TGTGCCAGCAGTGAAGCGCGGGGGGGTGAAGCTTTCTTT. Its translation is CASSEARGGEAFF. The V and J genes are TRBV6-1 and TRBJ1-1; the D gene is possibly TRBD1 (5 bases). Germline loops: CDR1 MNHNS, CDR2 SASEGT. V shed 0 bases and J shed 7 bases, with 9 bases lying between them. There are 13 residues in the CDR3.

The rearrangement joins TRBV5-1 to TRBJ2-5, with 9 bases identical to TRBD2. Germline V lookup: CDR1 SGHRS, CDR2 YFSETQ. Trimming took 3 bases from V and 5 from J; bases not matched to a gene: 5. This CDR3 comprises 14 residues. The CDR3 region is CASSYGTSKETQYF. In DNA form, the CDR3 reads TGCGCCAGCAGCTACGGGACTAGCAAGGAGACCCAGTACTTC.

The chain carries TRBV28 and TRBJ1-1, with a tentative D call TRBD1 (6 bases). Germline CDR1 is MDHEN and CDR2 is SYDVKM. The CDR3 has 12 amino acids. CDR3 sequence: CGTDRLNTEAFF. CDR3 in DNA: TGTGGCACGGACAGATTGAACACTGAAGCTTTCTTT.

A note on this clone: Other DNA sequences within the sample encode an identical CDR3. The V call is TRBV5-4, the J call TRBJ1-4, with TRBD1 matching over 9 bases. The CDR3 is 14 residues long. Trimming removed 3 bases from V and 12 bases from J; junction bases left unmatched: 9. Germline V gives CDR1 SGHNT, CDR2 YYREEE (reference sequence). CDR3 in DNA: TGTGCCAGCAGCTCCCCAGGACAGGGGAACCAACTGTTTTTT. It encodes CASSSPGQGNQLFF.

The chain is built from TRBV10-3 and TRBJ2-7, with TRBD2 matching 8 bases. CDR1 ENHRY and CDR2 SYGVKD come from the germline V gene. The CDR3 covers 15 residues. With 0 bases clipped from V and 3 bases from J, the junction kept 4 bases outside the gene matches. The CDR3 region is CAISESLLAGYEQYF. DNA of the CDR3: TGTGCCATCAGTGAGTCGCTTCTAGCGGGCTACGAGCAGTACTTC.

The chain uses TRBV30 and TRBJ1-6, with D uncertain. Per the germline V gene, CDR1 is GTSNPN and CDR2 is SVGIG (reference sequence). The CDR3 is made up of 15 amino acids. Trimming took 0 bases from V and 5 from J, leaving 11 bases between them. CDR3 amino acids: CAWSVGFGDNSPLHF. The CDR3 DNA follows: TGTGCCTGGAGTGTAGGGTTCGGGGATAATTCACCCCTCCACTTT.

This clone has more than one count but fewer than ten. The chain employs TRBV6-5 and TRBJ2-4; maybe TRBD1 (6 bases). Germline loops: CDR1 MNHEY, CDR2 SVGAGI. The CDR3 length is 11 residues. V dropped 8 bases and J dropped 12 bases, with 14 bases sitting between them. The CDR3 DNA reads as TGTGCCAGCGCCCTCGGACAGAATCAGTACTTC. Translation gives CASALGQNQYF.

The rearrangement uses TRBV24-1 and TRBJ2-5; weak D call: TRBD2 (5 bases). CDR1 and CDR2 (germline): KGHDR, SFDVKD. V was clipped by 3 bases and J by 1 base, with 11 bases between them. This CDR3 is built from 15 residues. CDR3 nucleotide sequence: TGTGCCACCAGTGATCAGCGGCCTTTCCAAGAGACCCAGTACTTC. Its translation is CATSDQRPFQETQYF.

V gene TRBV6-1 combines with J gene TRBJ1-2; a possible D gene is TRBD1 (5 bases). The germline V gene has CDR1 MNHNS and CDR2 SASEGT. This CDR3 spans 16 amino acids. The V and J ends lost 1 base and 4 bases respectively, with 16 bases between them. CDR3: CASSEDATVGGYGYTF. Here the CDR3 DNA reads TGTGCCAGCAGTGAAGATGCCACCGTGGGGGGCTATGGCTACACCTTC.

The J gene is TRBJ1-2, the V gene TRBV6-5; D is perhaps TRBD1 (6 bases). Germline V gives CDR1 MNHEY, CDR2 SVGAGI. CDR3 length: 13 residues. Trimming took 5 bases from V and 7 from J, leaving 14 bases between them. CDR3 in amino acids: CASSHGGPSGYTF. CDR3 bases: TGTGCCAGCAGTCACGGGGGGCCGAGTGGCTACACCTTC.

The chain couples TRBV14 to TRBJ1-3; no firm D call. Trimming took off 4 bases at V and 0 bases at J, with 10 bases between the two ends. Per the germline V gene, CDR1 is SGHDN and CDR2 is FVKESK. This CDR3 contains 15 residues. The CDR3 protein is CASSPDGGSGNTIYF. CDR3 DNA sequence: TGTGCCAGCAGCCCGGACGGAGGCTCTGGAAACACCATATATTTT.

The gene calls are TRBV18 and TRBJ2-6, with D possibly being TRBD1 (6 bases). Germline CDR1 is KGHSH and CDR2 is LQKENI. V was cut by 0 bases and J by 2 bases, with 14 bases left in between. The length of the CDR3 is 18 residues. The CDR3 DNA follows: TGTGCCAGCTCACCACCCACGGGCAGGGGACCTGGGGCCAACGTCCTGACTTTC. Amino acids: CASSPPTGRGPGANVLTF.